This record concerns one TCR beta chain sequence. In the source study's methods: Cell counts per sample came from amplifying reference gene primers. TCRdb's table, derived via immunoSEQ multiplex PCR, lists solely in-frame clones and lacks some. That table gives V, J and clone size, and the DNA gave D and trimming. The sample includes approximately 100,000 clones, nearly 90% of them seen just once. The data belong to a study of blood T cell repertoires in COVID-19. Study-wide background: Whether acute or convalescent, the COVID-19 samples came from the United States, Italy and Spain. T cells, B-cell-depleted T cells, or PBMCs supplied cDNA or gDNA.

The V and J ends lost 0 bases and 0 bases respectively, with 6 bases between them. The CDR3 spans 15 residues. Germline V CDR1 and CDR2: SGHKS, YYEKEE (reference sequence). Sequenced: peripheral blood. The genes are TRBV5-5 and TRBJ1-4; unclear D gene. This sequence originates from an older woman with acute or convalescent COVID-19. CDR3 sequence: CASSLDGATNEKLFF. CDR3 coding DNA: TGTGCCAGCAGCTTGGACGGTGCAACTAATGAAAAACTGTTTTTT.